Each of the 8 T cell receptor beta chains below was sequenced from the same sample in a study of regulatory T cells in long-lasting Graves disease. Sample time point: persistent/refractory GD, antithyroid drugs over 5 years with positive TRAb. Extracted RNA from PBMCs served as the source of the TCR library. Building the TCR beta libraries relied on iRepertoire HTBI primers, and CDR3 regions underwent Arm-PCR. One entry per CDR3 protein, called by TCRdb with MiXCR from the multiplex PCR reads. The sample has 430,000 or so distinct CDR3 sequences; 21% are singletons. Sequenced material: peripheral blood mononuclear cells (PBMCs), taken when the disease was refractory, from a patient treated with antithyroid drugs. Receptor source: a female donor with Graves disease.

This chain uses TRBV24-1 with TRBJ2-3; 11 positions agree with TRBD2. The CDR3 sequence is 15 residues long. CDR1 and CDR2 from the germline V gene are KGHDR and SFDVKD. The V segment lost 7 bases and the J segment 6 bases; nucleotides outside the gene matches: 8. CDR3 coding DNA: TGTGCCACCAGCTCTAGCGGGAGGATTACGGATACGCAGTATTTT. Its translation: CATSSSGRITDTQYF.

The chain combines TRBV20-1 with TRBJ2-1, with D possibly matching TRBD2 (6 bases). The CDR3 runs to 14 residues. Per the germline V gene, CDR1 is DFQATT and CDR2 is SNEGSKA (reference sequence). The ends were cut back, 3 bases at V and 2 bases at J, with 11 bases in the middle. The CDR3 loop reads CSASWRGPYNEQFF. CDR3 DNA: TGCAGTGCTAGCTGGAGGGGACCCTACAATGAGCAGTTCTTC.

This clonotype was recorded at least ten times. The chain recombines TRBV6-1 with TRBJ1-5; TRBD1 is a possible D gene (6 bases). V was cut by 1 base and J by 0 bases, with 13 bases left in between. Germline V gene data show CDR1 as MNHNS and CDR2 as SASEGT. The CDR3 extends over 17 amino acids. CDR3 amino acids: CASSEVGTPYSNQPQHF. The CDR3 bases are TGTGCCAGCAGTGAAGTGGGGACACCTTATAGCAATCAGCCCCAGCATTTT.

The rearrangement joins TRBV28 to TRBJ2-1; 14 bases map to TRBD2. The CDR3 totals 15 residues. The germline CDR1 and CDR2 sequences are MDHEN and SYDVKM. Trimming at V came to 4 bases and at J to 6 bases, leaving 2 bases not matched to a gene. The CDR3 DNA follows: TGTGCCAGCAGTTCGACTAGCGGGAGGGCCAATGAGCAGTTCTTC. Protein sequence: CASSSTSGRANEQFF.

Many counts were recorded for this clonotype. V usage is TRBV6-1 and J usage is TRBJ2-7; 8 bases line up with TRBD2. With V trimmed by 6 bases and J by 3 bases, 4 bases remained unmatched. Germline values: CDR1 MNHNS, CDR2 SASEGT. This CDR3 contains 13 residues. CDR3 loop: CASSPGLGYEQYF. For the CDR3, the DNA is TGTGCCAGCAGCCCGGGACTAGGCTACGAGCAGTACTTC.

The V and J genes are TRBV2 and TRBJ1-2, with 7 nucleotides matching TRBD1. In germline, CDR1 is SNHLY, CDR2 FYNNEI. The CDR3 consists of 14 residues. J gave up 0 bases and V 6 bases, and 4 bases lay outside the gene matches. CDR3 sequence (DNA): TGTGCCAGCAGCGGGGACAGCACTAACTATGGCTACACCTTC. Protein: CASSGDSTNYGYTF.

The chain employs TRBV20-1 and TRBJ1-1; 7 nucleotides align to TRBD1. The V gene end was trimmed by 3 bases and the J gene end by 7 bases; junction bases not matched to a gene: 14. The CDR3 has 15 amino acids. Germline CDR1 DFQATT, CDR2 SNEGSKA (reference sequence). In DNA, the CDR3 is TGCAGTGCTAGGCCGAGTGGAGGGGGCGTGTATGAAGCTTTCTTT. This gives the protein CSARPSGGGVYEAFF.

The rearrangement joins TRBV15 to TRBJ1-5; TRBD1 aligns across 7 bases. This CDR3 has 15 residues. V shed 5 bases, J shed 1 base, and the junction held 5 bases outside the gene matches. From germline, CDR1 is LNHNV and CDR2 YYDKDF (reference sequence). The CDR3: CATSLGQLSNQPQHF. The CDR3 bases are TGTGCCACCAGCTTGGGACAGCTGAGCAATCAGCCCCAGCATTTT.